These 14 T cell receptor beta chains came from one sample sequenced in a study of CD8+ T cells in alopecia areata. As the sequencing template, cDNA was produced by extracting RNA and reverse transcribing it. Profiling relied on immunoSEQ multiplex PCR, and the TCRdb table lists in-frame clones only, not all of them. The sample contains 110,000 or so clones, 58% of which appear only once. Sample treatment: oral pan-JAK inhibitor, 5-10 mg twice daily. Sequences were derived from CD8+ T cells sorted from blood, sampled at week 4, from a patient treated with tofacitinib. The receptor set was obtained from a human donor with alopecia areata.

The chain links TRBV23-1 to TRBJ2-5; the match to TRBD2 covers 7 bases. TRBV23-1 is marked as an open reading frame, function uncertain. The CDR3 consists of 15 residues. The junction had 11 bases not matched to a gene; V was cut back by 1 base and J by 9 bases. This chain's CDR3 is CASSQLRGWQRAQYF. DNA of the CDR3: TGCGCCAGCAGTCAATTGCGGGGGTGGCAGAGGGCCCAGTACTTC.

The chain recombines TRBV7-9 with TRBJ1-6; D not resolved. The germline gives CDR1 SEHNR, CDR2 FQNEAQ (reference sequence). The CDR3 is 13 amino acids. V lost 5 bases and J 10 bases, leaving 12 bases between the germline ends. The CDR3 reads CASSPPEESPLHF. Written as DNA, the CDR3 is TGTGCCAGCAGCCCGCCTGAGGAGTCACCCCTCCACTTT.

The rearrangement uses TRBV29-1 and TRBJ1-1; D unresolved. Germline values: CDR1 SQVTM, CDR2 ANQGSEA. The CDR3 is 11 residues long. Trimming left V 8 bases short and J 4 bases short, with 11 bases between. Here the CDR3 DNA reads TGCAGCTCTCCCGGGGTCACTGAAGCTTTCTTT. Its protein is CSSPGVTEAFF.

The gene calls are TRBV7-9 and TRBJ1-2; D is perhaps TRBD1 (5 bases). The germline V and J ends were trimmed by 4 bases and 0 bases, with 12 bases remaining between them. This CDR3 has 15 amino acids. From germline, CDR1 is SEHNR and CDR2 FQNEAQ (reference sequence). For the CDR3, the DNA is TGTGCCAGCAGCTCAATGACAGTCTCTAACTATGGCTACACCTTC. This translates into CASSSMTVSNYGYTF.

The gene calls are TRBV19 and TRBJ2-1; D is unresolved. V was clipped by 3 bases and J by 6 bases, with 9 bases between them. This CDR3 has 13 residues. The germline V gene encodes CDR1 LNHDA and CDR2 SQIVND (reference sequence). CDR3 coding DNA: TGTGCCAGTAGTATGAATAGTCTCAATGAGCAGTTCTTC. Amino acid sequence: CASSMNSLNEQFF.

This clone showed up just a few times. The chain has TRBV2 and TRBJ2-1; D is undetermined. Looked up from germline, CDR1 is SNHLY and CDR2 is FYNNEI. Trimming shortened V by 3 bases and J by 4 bases, and 13 bases separated the two germline ends. The CDR3 spans 15 residues. Here the CDR3 DNA reads TGTGCCAGCAGTGACCCCGGGCCCCTGTACAATGAGCAGTTCTTC. Translating gives CASSDPGPLYNEQFF.

This clone was found a few times. The genes are TRBV6-5 and TRBJ2-1; D gene ambiguous. The CDR3 totals 13 residues. V lost 6 bases to trimming and J lost 0 bases, with 6 bases between them. The V gene's germline CDR1 is MNHEY and CDR2 SVGAGI. Written as DNA, the CDR3 is TGTGCCAGCAGGGTGAGCTCCTACAATGAGCAGTTCTTC. This gives the protein CASRVSSYNEQFF.

The V and J genes are TRBV2 and TRBJ1-5, with D uncertain. In germline, CDR1 is SNHLY, CDR2 FYNNEI. V lost 4 bases and J 1 base, leaving 11 bases between the germline ends. This CDR3 comprises 15 residues. The CDR3 DNA is TGTGCCAGCAGTGTTGGCAGGCAGAGCAATCAGCCCCAGCATTTT. This translates into CASSVGRQSNQPQHF.

CDR3: CASSSPASRPLTEAFF. CDR3 sequence (DNA): TGTGCCAGCAGTTCCCCTGCGTCCAGACCTTTGACTGAAGCTTTCTTT. This rearrangement joins TRBV28 to TRBJ1-1; D is unclear. V was shortened by 4 bases and J by 5 bases, with 20 bases between the two germline ends. Germline CDR1 and CDR2: MDHEN and SYDVKM. The CDR3 has 16 amino acids.

The chain uses TRBV29-1 and TRBJ1-1, with no clear D. From germline, CDR1 is SQVTM and CDR2 ANQGSEA. The CDR3 length is 12 residues. V lost 0 bases to trimming and J lost 2 bases, with 4 bases between them. CDR3 coding DNA: TGCAGCGTTGAAGAGCTTAACACTGAAGCTTTCTTT. Protein product: CSVEELNTEAFF.

The rearrangement joins TRBV25-1 to TRBJ2-4; 9 nucleotides align to TRBD1. CDR1 MGHDK and CDR2 SYGVNS come from the germline V gene. This CDR3 is built from 15 residues. Trimming cost V 6 bases and J 4 bases; bases outside gene matches: 7. In DNA, the CDR3 is TGTGCCAGCAGGACCGCCGGGACAGGGAAAAACATTCAGTACTTC. Its translation is CASRTAGTGKNIQYF.

V is TRBV30 and J is TRBJ2-3, with 8 bases aligning to TRBD1. This CDR3 comprises 16 residues. The germline CDR1 and CDR2 sequences are GTSNPN and SVGIG (reference sequence). V dropped 3 bases and J dropped 0; count of bases not matched to a gene: 8. This CDR3 is CAWSGLGQGSTDTQYF. CDR3 nucleotides: TGTGCCTGGAGCGGACTTGGACAGGGAAGCACAGATACGCAGTATTTT.

The V gene is TRBV29-1, the J gene TRBJ2-5, with D perhaps TRBD2 (6 bases). The CDR3 has 12 residues. V was clipped by 1 base and J by 3 bases, with 6 bases between them. CDR1 SQVTM and CDR2 ANQGSEA come from the germline V gene. Written as DNA, the CDR3 is TGCAGCGTTGAAGCGGGGGAAGAGACCCAGTACTTC. Residues: CSVEAGEETQYF.

This clone was found a few times. The rearrangement uses TRBV6-1 and TRBJ2-3; 7 bases align to TRBD2. The CDR3 length is 16 residues. Trimming removed 3 bases from V and 0 bases from J; junction bases left unmatched: 6. From germline, CDR1 is MNHNS and CDR2 SASEGT. CDR3 protein: CASSEGQGGSTDTQYF. CDR3 DNA: TGTGCCAGCAGTGAGGGGCAGGGAGGGAGCACAGATACGCAGTATTTT.